Below are 22 T cell receptor beta chains sequenced from a single sample in a study of blood T cells in healthy people across ages. Using a J-beta primer mix together with a sample-barcoded 5' primer, a second PCR was run for about 6 to 12 cycles. TCRdb re-called the 5' RACE reads through MiXCR, storing one row per CDR3 protein. The sample holds 1,500,000 or so distinct CDR3 sequences, approximately 60% seen once. The sample taken for sequencing was blood. These receptors originate from a man between 18 and 29 years old in good health.

The genes are TRBV6-2 or TRBV6-3 and TRBJ2-1; possible D gene TRBD2, 6 bases. Trimming took 2 bases from V and 5 from J, leaving 13 bases between them. The CDR3 runs to 15 residues. Germline V gives CDR1 MNHEY, CDR2 SVGEGT. The chain's CDR3 is CASSYRGSVDNEQFF. The CDR3 DNA sequence: TGTGCCAGCAGTTACCGGGGGAGTGTGGACAATGAGCAGTTCTTC.

This clonotype appeared many times. The V gene is TRBV6-1, the J gene TRBJ2-2, with no clear D. The germline CDR1 and CDR2 sequences are MNHNS and SASEGT. This CDR3 comprises 13 residues. V was clipped by 0 bases and J by 3 bases, with 2 bases between them. The CDR3 bases are TGTGCCAGCAGTGAAGCGGACACCGGGGAGCTGTTTTTT. This encodes CASSEADTGELFF.

V usage is TRBV10-3 and J usage is TRBJ2-5; D is possibly TRBD1 (5 bases). Trimming removed 0 bases from V and 4 bases from J, with 9 bases in between. This CDR3 contains 14 residues. From germline, CDR1 is ENHRY and CDR2 SYGVKD. Here the CDR3 DNA reads TGTGCCATCAGTGAGTCGGGGCAGGGAGAGACCCAGTACTTC. It codes for CAISESGQGETQYF.

The rearrangement links TRBV20-1 to TRBJ2-7; TRBD2 matches at 16 bases. With V trimmed by 5 bases and J by 7 bases, 11 bases remained unmatched. CDR1 is DFQATT, CDR2 SNEGSKA, per germline (reference sequence). The CDR3 loop spans 16 amino acids. The CDR3 coding sequence is TGCAGTGCTGAAGGGACTAGCGGGAGGGTCTACAATGAGCAGTACTTC. It codes for CSAEGTSGRVYNEQYF.

This chain links TRBV10-2 with TRBJ2-4; D is ambiguous. The assigned J gene may be wrong: the sequence end matches TRBJ2-7 better. Per germline, CDR1 WSHSY and CDR2 SAAADI. The CDR3 loop spans 12 amino acids. The CDR3 reads CASSEAAYEQYF. The CDR3 DNA is TGCGCCAGCAGTGAAGCCGCTTACGAGCAGTACTTC.

Of note for this clonotype: Relative to the germline gene, one junction end is altered; a read error may explain this. The rearrangement uses TRBV4-3 and TRBJ1-4; D ambiguous. CDR1 LGHNA and CDR2 YSLEER come from the germline V gene. The CDR3 runs 16 residues. The CDR3 reads CASSQEGGQVNEKMFF. CDR3 nucleotide sequence: TGCGCCAGCAGCCAAGAAGGAGGGCAAGTTAATGAAAAAATGTTTTTT.

The table lists this clonotype with a few counts. The rearrangement joins TRBV2 to TRBJ2-1; 8 bases line up with TRBD2. The CDR3 length is 16 residues. Trimming removed 6 bases from V and 4 bases from J; junction bases left unmatched: 11. Looked up from germline, CDR1 is SNHLY and CDR2 is FYNNEI. CDR3 protein: CASRFTSGGTYNEQFF. The CDR3 coding sequence is TGTGCCAGCAGATTTACTTCGGGGGGGACTTACAATGAGCAGTTCTTC.

The sample holds many counts of this clonotype. The chain recombines TRBV5-1 with TRBJ2-7; the match to TRBD1 covers 9 bases. The ends lost 3 bases at V and 0 bases at J; junction bases unmatched: 4. Germline CDR1 and CDR2: SGHRS and YFSETQ. The CDR3 loop spans 15 amino acids. Here the CDR3 reads CASSWGTGISYEQYF. The CDR3 DNA follows: TGCGCCAGCAGCTGGGGGACAGGGATCTCCTACGAGCAGTACTTC.

The sample holds one count of this clonotype. The chain employs TRBV29-1 and TRBJ1-1, with 7 bases that match TRBD1. Germline CDR1 SQVTM, CDR2 ANQGSEA. Trimming removed 5 bases from V and 2 bases from J; junction bases left unmatched: 14. CDR3 length: 16 residues. The CDR3 is CSVQGDPLTINTEAFF. CDR3 DNA: TGCAGCGTTCAGGGGGACCCACTTACGATAAACACTGAAGCTTTCTTT.

V gene TRBV29-1 combines with J gene TRBJ2-4, with D hard to call. The J call is doubtful: the DNA matches TRBJ2-7 better. Germline V gene data show CDR1 as SQVTM and CDR2 as ANQGSEA. This CDR3 spans 14 amino acids. The CDR3 is CSVSLADKTYEQYF. The DNA for the CDR3 is TGCAGCGTTTCTCTCGCCGACAAAACCTACGAGCAGTACTTC.

This clonotype appeared many times. This CDR3 reads CASSLAGDQPQHF. CDR3 sequence (DNA): TGTGCCAGCAGTTTAGCGGGTGATCAGCCCCAGCATTTT. The rearrangement joins TRBV12-3 or TRBV12-4 to TRBJ1-5, with no clear D. Deletions cut 0 bases from V and 5 bases from J, with 5 bases between. This CDR3 comprises 13 residues.

In this sample, this clonotype turned up a few times. This chain uses TRBV25-1 with TRBJ1-1; D gene uncertain. Germline assignment: CDR1 MGHDK and CDR2 SYGVNS. Trimming stripped 8 bases from V and 1 base from J, with 5 bases between. This CDR3 has 11 residues. CDR3 loop: CASGPNTEAFF. CDR3 nucleotide sequence: TGTGCCAGCGGGCCGAACACTGAAGCTTTCTTT.

The chain carries TRBV20-1 and TRBJ2-1, with 8 bases that match TRBD1. TRBJ2-7 matches the DNA end more closely, so the J call is doubtful. This CDR3 is 15 amino acids long. The germline gives CDR1 DFQATT, CDR2 SNEGSKA (reference sequence). The CDR3 nucleotides read TGCAGCCCTAGGACCGACAGGGGACACTACAATGAGCAGTACTTC. This sequence encodes CSPRTDRGHYNEQYF.

The chain carries TRBV5-5 and TRBJ2-7; TRBD1 agrees at 9 bases. Germline V CDR1 and CDR2: SGHKS, YYEKEE (reference sequence). The CDR3 runs to 15 residues. V was clipped by 3 bases and J by 2 bases; unmatched bases: 6. The CDR3, as DNA: TGTGCCAGCAGCTACAACAGGGGGCCTACCTACGAGCAGTACTTC. It specifies CASSYNRGPTYEQYF.

The CDR3 is CASSPRDRVHEQYF. CDR3 nucleotide sequence: TGTGCCAGCAGTCCCCGGGACAGGGTGCACGAGCAGTACTTC. The chain recombines TRBV27 with TRBJ2-7; 9 bases fit TRBD1. V lost 5 bases, J lost 5 bases, and 7 bases stayed unmatched. Germline values: CDR1 MNHEY, CDR2 SMNVEV (reference sequence). The CDR3 sequence is 14 residues long.

The CDR3: CASSGGTGGNGEQYF. DNA for the CDR3: TGTGCCAGCAGCGGGGGGACAGGGGGGAATGGCGAGCAGTACTTC. The chain links TRBV12-3 or TRBV12-4 to TRBJ2-5, with TRBD1 identical over 11 bases. TRBJ2-7 explains the end of the DNA better; the J call may be wrong. This CDR3 comprises 15 residues.

The chain couples TRBV25-1 to TRBJ2-5; a weak D match, TRBD2 (5 bases). Deletions cut 3 bases from V and 11 bases from J, with 22 bases between. Per the germline V gene, CDR1 is MGHDK and CDR2 is SYGVNS. The CDR3 has 15 amino acids. This chain's CDR3 is CASSDPMASIYEQYF. Written as DNA, the CDR3 is TGTGCCAGCAGTGACCCCATGGCTAGCATTTATGAGCAGTACTTC.

This chain joins TRBV14 and TRBJ2-1; 7 bases fit TRBD1. In germline, CDR1 is SGHDN, CDR2 FVKESK. This CDR3 is 15 amino acids long. The J segment lost 3 bases and the V segment lost 4 bases, leaving 6 bases of the junction unmatched. CDR3 sequence: CASSLPGQYYNEQFF. As DNA, the CDR3 is TGTGCCAGCAGCCTTCCGGGACAGTACTACAATGAGCAGTTCTTC.

This clonotype was counted a few times. This chain uses TRBV2 with TRBJ2-4, with D hard to call. The V and J ends lost 1 base and 5 bases respectively, with 12 bases between them. The CDR3 spans 15 residues. Germline V gene data show CDR1 as SNHLY and CDR2 as FYNNEI. CDR3 in amino acids: CASSEGALRENIQYF. CDR3 in DNA: TGTGCCAGCAGTGAAGGGGCACTTAGGGAAAACATTCAGTACTTC. Full variable domain (outside the CDR3, taken from reference TRBV2 and TRBJ2-4): EPEVTQTPSHQVTQMGQEVILRCVPISNHLYFYWYRQILGQKVEFLVSFYNNEISEKSEIFDDQFSVERPDGSNFTLKIRSTKLEDSAMYFCASSEGALRENIQYFGAGTRLSVL.

The V gene is TRBV12-3 or TRBV12-4, the J gene TRBJ1-1; maybe TRBD1 (5 bases). The CDR3 sequence is 15 residues long. V shed 5 bases and J shed 3 bases, with 16 bases lying between them. The CDR3 DNA sequence: TGTGCCAGCAGTCCACGGGGGGGATCCTACACTGAAGCTTTCTTT. Translating gives CASSPRGGSYTEAFF.

The chain joins TRBV4-1 to TRBJ1-3; 11 nucleotides agree with TRBD1. V gave up 3 bases and J gave up 7 bases; unmatched junction bases: 2. The CDR3 contains 14 residues. Germline-derived CDR1 and CDR2 are MGHRA and YSYEKL. CDR3 loop: CASSQGQGGNTIYF. CDR3 coding DNA: TGCGCCAGCAGCCAGGGACAGGGGGGTAACACCATATATTTT.

The J gene is TRBJ2-3, the V gene TRBV4-2; maybe TRBD2 (6 bases). Germline lookup yields CDR1 LGHNA and CDR2 YNFKEQ. The CDR3 consists of 19 residues. V lost 0 bases and J 1 base, leaving 20 bases between the germline ends. The CDR3 loop is CASSQELAPRLVRTDTQYF. The CDR3 nucleotides are TGTGCCAGCAGCCAAGAGTTGGCGCCGCGACTAGTCCGCACAGATACGCAGTATTTT.